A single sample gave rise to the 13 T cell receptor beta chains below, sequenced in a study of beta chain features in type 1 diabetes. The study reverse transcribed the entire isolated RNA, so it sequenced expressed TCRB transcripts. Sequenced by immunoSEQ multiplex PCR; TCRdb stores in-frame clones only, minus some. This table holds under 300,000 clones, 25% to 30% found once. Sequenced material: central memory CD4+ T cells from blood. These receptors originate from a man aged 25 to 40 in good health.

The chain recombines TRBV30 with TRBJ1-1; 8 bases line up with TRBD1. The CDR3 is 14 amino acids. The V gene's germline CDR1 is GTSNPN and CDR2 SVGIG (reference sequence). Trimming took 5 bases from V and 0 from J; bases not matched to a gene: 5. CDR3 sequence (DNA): TGTGCCTGGGCGCCGGACAGGGTGAACACTGAAGCTTTCTTT. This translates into CAWAPDRVNTEAFF.

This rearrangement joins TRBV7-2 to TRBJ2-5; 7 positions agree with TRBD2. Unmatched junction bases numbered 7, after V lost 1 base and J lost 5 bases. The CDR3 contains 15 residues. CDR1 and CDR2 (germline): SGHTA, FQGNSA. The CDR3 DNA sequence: TGTGCCAGCAGCTTAGACTTGCGGGGAGGGGAGACCCAGTACTTC. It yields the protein CASSLDLRGGETQYF.

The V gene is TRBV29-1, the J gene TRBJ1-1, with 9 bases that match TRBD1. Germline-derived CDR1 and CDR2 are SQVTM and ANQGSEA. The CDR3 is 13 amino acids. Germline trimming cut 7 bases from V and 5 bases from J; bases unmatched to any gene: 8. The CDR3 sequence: CSETDRGRTEAFF. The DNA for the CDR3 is TGCAGCGAAACGGACAGGGGACGAACTGAAGCTTTCTTT.

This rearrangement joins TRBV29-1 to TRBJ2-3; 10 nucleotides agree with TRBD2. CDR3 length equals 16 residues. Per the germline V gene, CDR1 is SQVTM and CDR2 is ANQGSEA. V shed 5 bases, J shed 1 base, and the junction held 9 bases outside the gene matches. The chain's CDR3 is CSVPSAGGLGTDTQYF. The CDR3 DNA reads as TGCAGCGTTCCCTCAGCGGGGGGGCTGGGCACAGATACGCAGTATTTT.

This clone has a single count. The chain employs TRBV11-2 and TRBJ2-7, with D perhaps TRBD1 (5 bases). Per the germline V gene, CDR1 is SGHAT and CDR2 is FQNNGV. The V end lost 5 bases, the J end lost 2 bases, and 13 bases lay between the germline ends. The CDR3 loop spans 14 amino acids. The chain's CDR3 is CASSVQAVTYEQYF. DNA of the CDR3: TGTGCCAGCAGCGTACAGGCGGTAACCTACGAGCAGTACTTC.

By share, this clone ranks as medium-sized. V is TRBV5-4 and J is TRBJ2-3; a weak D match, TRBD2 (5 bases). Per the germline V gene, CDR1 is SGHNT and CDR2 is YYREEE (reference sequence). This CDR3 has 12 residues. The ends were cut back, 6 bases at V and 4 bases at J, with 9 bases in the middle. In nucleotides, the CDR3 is TGTGCCAGCAAAGGGAGCTCAGATACGCAGTATTTT. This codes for CASKGSSDTQYF.

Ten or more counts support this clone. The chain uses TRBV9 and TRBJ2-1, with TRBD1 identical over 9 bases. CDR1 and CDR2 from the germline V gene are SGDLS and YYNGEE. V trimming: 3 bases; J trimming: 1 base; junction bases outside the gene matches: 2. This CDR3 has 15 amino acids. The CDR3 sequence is CASSAGTGSYNEQFF. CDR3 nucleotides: TGTGCCAGCAGCGCCGGGACAGGGTCCTACAATGAGCAGTTCTTC. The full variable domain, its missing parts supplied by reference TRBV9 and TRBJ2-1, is DSGVTQTPKHLITATGQRVTLRCSPRSGDLSVYWYQQSLDQGLQFLIQYYNGEERAKGNILERFSAQQFPDLHSELNLSSLELGDSALYFCASSAGTGSYNEQFFGPGTRLTVL.

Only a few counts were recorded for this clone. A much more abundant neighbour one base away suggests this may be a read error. The chain's CDR3 is CSVERTGNSEAFF. CDR3 nucleotides: TGCAGCGTTGAACGGACGGGGAACTCTGAAGCTTTCTTT. J is TRBJ1-1 and V is TRBV29-1, with D uncertain. The CDR3 length is 13 residues. The germline V gene encodes CDR1 SQVTM and CDR2 ANQGSEA.

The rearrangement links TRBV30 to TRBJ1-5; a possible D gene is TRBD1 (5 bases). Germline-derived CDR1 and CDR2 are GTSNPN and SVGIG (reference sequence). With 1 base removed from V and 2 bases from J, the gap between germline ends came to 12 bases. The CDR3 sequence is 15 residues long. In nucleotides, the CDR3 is TGTGCCTGGAGTGCCCAATTAGGGGGCAATCAGCCCCAGCATTTT. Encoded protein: CAWSAQLGGNQPQHF.

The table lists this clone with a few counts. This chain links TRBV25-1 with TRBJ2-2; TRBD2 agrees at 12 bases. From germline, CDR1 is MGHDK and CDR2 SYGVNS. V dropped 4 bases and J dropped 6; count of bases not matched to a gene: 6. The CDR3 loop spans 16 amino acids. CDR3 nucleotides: TGTGCCAGCAGTGTTTTGACTAGCGGGGGAGCCGGGGAGCTGTTTTTT. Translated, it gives CASSVLTSGGAGELFF.

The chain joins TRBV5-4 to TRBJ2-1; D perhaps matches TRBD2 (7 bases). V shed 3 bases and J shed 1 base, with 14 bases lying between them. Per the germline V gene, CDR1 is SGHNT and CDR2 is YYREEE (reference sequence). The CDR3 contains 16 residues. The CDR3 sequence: CASSWGGPGSYNEQFF. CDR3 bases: TGTGCCAGCAGCTGGGGGGGGCCCGGGTCCTACAATGAGCAGTTCTTC.

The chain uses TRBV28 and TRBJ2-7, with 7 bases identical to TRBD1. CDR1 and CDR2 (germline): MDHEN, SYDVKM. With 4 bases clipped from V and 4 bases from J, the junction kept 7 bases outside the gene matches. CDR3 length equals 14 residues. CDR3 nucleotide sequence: TGTGCCAGCAGTTCGACAGGGAGACTTTACGAGCAGTACTTC. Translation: CASSSTGRLYEQYF. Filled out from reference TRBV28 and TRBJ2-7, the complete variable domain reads DVKVTQSSRYLVKRTGEKVFLECVQDMDHENMFWYRQDPGLGLRLIYFSYDVKMKEKGDIPEGYSVSREKKERFSLILESASTNQTSMYLCASSSTGRLYEQYFGPGTRLTVT.

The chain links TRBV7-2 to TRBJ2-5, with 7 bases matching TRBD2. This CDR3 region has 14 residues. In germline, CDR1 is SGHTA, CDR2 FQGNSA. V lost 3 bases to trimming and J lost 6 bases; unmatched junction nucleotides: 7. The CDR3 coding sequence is TGTGCCAGCAGCTTTGGGGGAGGGCTAAAGACCCAGTACTTC. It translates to CASSFGGGLKTQYF.